This TCR beta chain was sequenced during a study of shared clonotypes between healthy human individuals. The assay was immunoSEQ multiplex PCR, and TCRdb's table has in-frame clones only and misses some. The sample carries about 710,000 clones, about three quarters recorded once. The sequence came from a woman between 25 and 40 years old in good health. The sample taken for sequencing was memory CD4+ T cells sorted from blood. Subset indicated: CD45RA-negative fraction.

CDR3 in amino acids: CASSPVGATNEKLFF. The CDR3 DNA is TGTGCCAGCAGCCCAGTCGGAGCAACTAATGAAAAACTGTTTTTT. The rearrangement uses TRBV7-9 and TRBJ1-4; D uncertain. The V end was cut by 5 bases, the J end by 0 bases, with 10 bases between. Germline CDR1 and CDR2: SEHNR and FQNEAQ (reference sequence). The length of the CDR3 is 15 residues.